These 16 T cell receptor beta chains came from one sample sequenced in a study of CD8 T cells in Susac syndrome. About 0.45 to 1 ug RNA was reverse transcribed with random hexamers. TCRdb ran MiXCR on the immunoSEQ multiplex PCR reads and lists one entry per CDR3 protein. The sample lists nearly 110,000 distinct CDR3 sequences; roughly 94% were seen once. The sample was CD8+ T cells from PBMCs. These receptors all stem from a human donor with Susac syndrome.

The chain recombines TRBV20-1 with TRBJ2-7; the match to TRBD2 covers 9 bases. Trimming removed 0 bases from V and 5 bases from J; junction bases left unmatched: 8. Germline loops: CDR1 DFQATT, CDR2 SNEGSKA (reference sequence). CDR3 length: 15 amino acids. CDR3 residues: CSARDLAGGPNEQYF. CDR3 DNA sequence: TGCAGTGCTAGAGACTTGGCGGGGGGGCCCAACGAGCAGTACTTC.

The rearrangement links TRBV19 to TRBJ2-7; 7 nucleotides line up with TRBD2. V was pared by 3 bases and J by 3 bases, with 2 bases of the junction left unmatched. The CDR3 loop spans 13 amino acids. Germline assignment: CDR1 LNHDA and CDR2 SQIVND (reference sequence). The DNA of the CDR3 is TGTGCCAGTAGTATGGGGGGGGTCTACGAGCAGTACTTC. It yields the protein CASSMGGVYEQYF.

V is TRBV11-2 and J is TRBJ2-1; D is perhaps TRBD1 or TRBD2 (5 bases each). CDR3 length: 17 amino acids. CDR1 and CDR2 (germline): SGHAT, FQNNGV. V lost 3 bases, J lost 1 base, and 16 bases lay in between. The CDR3 bases are TGTGCCAGCAGCTTCACAACCGGGACGGATTCCTACAATGAGCAGTTCTTC. This sequence encodes CASSFTTGTDSYNEQFF.

The J gene is TRBJ1-5, the V gene TRBV27; 7 nucleotides line up with TRBD1. The V and J ends lost 5 bases and 2 bases, in that order; junction bases with no gene match: 12. The CDR3 is made up of 17 amino acids. Germline V CDR1 and CDR2: MNHEY, SMNVEV (reference sequence). CDR3 nucleotide sequence: TGTGCCAGCAGTCCCGACTCCGGGACAGCTGGCAATCAGCCCCAGCATTTT. This sequence encodes CASSPDSGTAGNQPQHF.

The chain links TRBV5-4 to TRBJ2-2; either TRBD1 or TRBD2 may supply D (5 bases each). This CDR3 spans 16 amino acids. CDR1 and CDR2 (germline): SGHNT, YYREEE (reference sequence). Trimming cost V 0 bases and J 5 bases, with 14 bases left between them. In DNA form, the CDR3 reads TGTGCCAGCAGCTTGGGGAGGCAGGGTATAACCGGGGAGCTGTTTTTT. Its translation is CASSLGRQGITGELFF. Full variable domain (rest looked up from reference TRBV5-4 and TRBJ2-2): ETGVTQSPTHLIKTRGQQVTLRCSSQSGHNTVSWYQQALGQGPQFIFQYYREEENGRGNFPPRFSGLQFPNYSSELNVNALELDDSALYLCASSLGRQGITGELFFGEGSRLTVL.

In this sample, this clonotype turned up once. The rearrangement uses TRBV20-1 and TRBJ2-3; tentatively, D is TRBD1 (6 bases). This CDR3 is built from 13 residues. Per the germline V gene, CDR1 is DFQATT and CDR2 is SNEGSKA (reference sequence). V was shortened by 5 bases and J by 0 bases, with 9 bases between the two germline ends. CDR3 DNA sequence: TGCAGTGCTGACGGACAGAGCACAGATACGCAGTATTTT. Encoded protein: CSADGQSTDTQYF.

V and J are TRBV7-3 and TRBJ2-5, with 8 bases matching TRBD1. Germline lookup yields CDR1 SGHTA and CDR2 FQGTGA. V lost 2 bases to trimming and J lost 3 bases; unmatched junction nucleotides: 8. This CDR3 contains 16 residues. CDR3 loop: CASSLGIQGVEETQYF. The CDR3 DNA reads TGTGCCAGCAGCTTAGGGATACAGGGGGTGGAAGAGACCCAGTACTTC.

Only one count was recorded for this clonotype. V gene TRBV7-8 combines with J gene TRBJ2-3, with TRBD1 identical over 11 bases. The V gene end was trimmed by 7 bases and the J gene end by 4 bases; junction bases not matched to a gene: 4. Germline CDR1 SGHVS, CDR2 FQNEAQ. CDR3 size: 14 residues. The CDR3 reads CASNPGQGADTQYF. CDR3 sequence (DNA): TGTGCCAGCAACCCGGGACAGGGGGCAGATACGCAGTATTTT. The whole variable domain, filled in from reference TRBV7-8 and TRBJ2-3, reads GAGVSQSPRYKVAKRGQDVALRCDPISGHVSLFWYQQALGQGPEFLTYFQNEAQLDKSGLPSDRFFAERPEGSVSTLKIQRTQQEDSAVYLCASNPGQGADTQYFGPGTRLTVL.

V and J are TRBV20-1 and TRBJ2-1, with a weak D call TRBD2 (6 bases). The V gene's germline CDR1 is DFQATT and CDR2 SNEGSKA (reference sequence). Trimming removed 6 bases at V and 2 bases at J, with 14 bases between. The CDR3 totals 14 residues. The CDR3 DNA follows: TGCAGTGCCCCTGTGTGGGGGGCCTACAATGAGCAGTTCTTC. It specifies CSAPVWGAYNEQFF.

V and J are TRBV6-2 or TRBV6-3 and TRBJ2-3; D perhaps matches TRBD2 (5 bases). The CDR3 is 14 residues long. Germline loops: CDR1 MNHEY, CDR2 SVGEGT. V was clipped by 7 bases and J by 2 bases, with 13 bases between them. The CDR3: CASTPGSVTDTQYF. In nucleotides, the CDR3 is TGTGCCAGCACCCCGGGGTCAGTCACAGATACGCAGTATTTT.

The chain combines TRBV3-1 with TRBJ1-6, with D unresolved. Germline-derived CDR1 and CDR2 are LGHDT and YNNKEL (reference sequence). The CDR3 totals 16 residues. Trimming removed 4 bases from V and 2 bases from J, with 12 bases in between. CDR3 sequence (DNA): TGTGCCAGCAGCCGGGAGGAGCGCACCTATAATTCACCCCTCCACTTT. Its protein product is CASSREERTYNSPLHF.

The V and J genes are TRBV5-5 and TRBJ2-7, with 9 bases fitting TRBD1. The V gene end was trimmed by 4 bases and the J gene end by 7 bases; junction bases not matched to a gene: 9. The CDR3 sequence is 14 residues long. Per the germline V gene, CDR1 is SGHKS and CDR2 is YYEKEE (reference sequence). The CDR3, as DNA: TGTGCCAGCAGCGTAGGGACAGGGCCAAGGGAGCAGTACTTC. Translated: CASSVGTGPREQYF. The entire variable domain, with the rest obtained from reference TRBV5-5 and TRBJ2-7, is as follows: DAGVTQSPTHLIKTRGQQVTLRCSPISGHKSVSWYQQVLGQGPQFIFQYYEKEERGRGNFPDRFSARQFPNYSSELNVNALLLGDSALYLCASSVGTGPREQYFGPGTRLTVT.

V is TRBV4-1 and J is TRBJ2-5; D tentatively reads TRBD1 or TRBD2 (5 bases each). The germline gives CDR1 MGHRA, CDR2 YSYEKL. V was cut by 3 bases and J by 7 bases, with 15 bases left in between. The CDR3 has 14 residues. The CDR3 DNA reads as TGCGCCAGCAGCCAGTCGCAGGGTCGGGGGACCCAGTACTTC. It yields the protein CASSQSQGRGTQYF.

The V call is TRBV2, the J call TRBJ2-7; 9 bases agree with TRBD1. From germline, CDR1 is SNHLY and CDR2 FYNNEI. Germline trimming cut 6 bases from V and 2 bases from J; bases unmatched to any gene: 8. The CDR3 is 15 amino acids. The CDR3 coding sequence is TGTGCCAGCAGCTTGGGACAGGGTCCTACCTACGAGCAGTACTTC. Amino acid sequence: CASSLGQGPTYEQYF.

V gene TRBV11-2 combines with J gene TRBJ2-7, with D perhaps TRBD2 (6 bases). Deletions cut 4 bases from V and 4 bases from J, with 14 bases between. Germline-derived CDR1 and CDR2 are SGHAT and FQNNGV. CDR3 length: 14 residues. CDR3 DNA sequence: TGTGCCAGCAGCTCACGTGGAGGGGAGTACGAGCAGTACTTC. Protein: CASSSRGGEYEQYF.

CDR3 protein: CASMSGGAGEQFF. The CDR3 DNA sequence: TGTGCCAGTATGAGCGGGGGGGCCGGTGAGCAGTTCTTC. The chain employs TRBV9 and TRBJ2-1, with 10 bases matching TRBD2. The germline V gene has CDR1 SGDLS and CDR2 YYNGEE. J gave up 9 bases and V 8 bases, and 8 bases lay outside the gene matches. The CDR3 totals 13 residues. The variable domain in full, completed from reference TRBV9 and TRBJ2-1, reads DSGVTQTPKHLITATGQRVTLRCSPRSGDLSVYWYQQSLDQGLQFLIQYYNGEERAKGNILERFSAQQFPDLHSELNLSSLELGDSALYFCASMSGGAGEQFFGPGTRLTVL.